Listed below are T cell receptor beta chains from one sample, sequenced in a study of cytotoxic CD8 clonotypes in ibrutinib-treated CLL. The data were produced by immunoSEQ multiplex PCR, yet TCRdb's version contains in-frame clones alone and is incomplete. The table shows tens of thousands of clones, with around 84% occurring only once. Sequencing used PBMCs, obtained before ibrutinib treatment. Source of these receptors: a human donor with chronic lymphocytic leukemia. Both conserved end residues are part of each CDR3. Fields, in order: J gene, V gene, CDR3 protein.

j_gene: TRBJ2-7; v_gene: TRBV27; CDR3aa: CASSFQLPYEQYF
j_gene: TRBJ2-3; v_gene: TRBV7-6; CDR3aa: CASSQRLERTDTQYF
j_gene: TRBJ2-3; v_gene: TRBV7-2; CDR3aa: CASSLIDRLSTDTQYF
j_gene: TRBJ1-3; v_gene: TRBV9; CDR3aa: CASSAQDSRFSGNTIYF
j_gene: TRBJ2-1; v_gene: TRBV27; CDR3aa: CASSFFQKNYNEQFF
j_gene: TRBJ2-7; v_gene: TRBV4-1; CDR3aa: CASSQGRQYYSYEQYF
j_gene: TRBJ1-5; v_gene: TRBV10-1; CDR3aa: CASSDGERDRGRGQPQHF
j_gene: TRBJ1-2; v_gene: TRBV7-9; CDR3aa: CASSLGDTYGYTF
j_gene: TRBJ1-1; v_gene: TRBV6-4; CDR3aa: CASSRGDRTEAFF
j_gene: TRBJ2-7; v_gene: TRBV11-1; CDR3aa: CASSLGRNTYEQYF
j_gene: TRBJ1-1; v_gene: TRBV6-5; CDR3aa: CASSLGDRLNTEAFF
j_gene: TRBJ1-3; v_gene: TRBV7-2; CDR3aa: CASSLFSGAGNTIYF
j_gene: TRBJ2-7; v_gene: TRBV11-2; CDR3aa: CASTYGAARTYEQYF
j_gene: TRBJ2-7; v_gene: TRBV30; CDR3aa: CAWRAHSGSQSYEQYF
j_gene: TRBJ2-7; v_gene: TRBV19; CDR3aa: CASSIDREGSYEQYF
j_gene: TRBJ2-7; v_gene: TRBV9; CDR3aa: CASSVAWGAHEQYF
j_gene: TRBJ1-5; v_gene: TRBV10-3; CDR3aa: CAISESRTGVNQPQHF
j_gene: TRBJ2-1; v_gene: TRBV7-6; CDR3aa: CASGTSGSSGEQFF
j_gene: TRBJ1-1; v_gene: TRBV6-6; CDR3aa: CASSLDRSNTEAFF
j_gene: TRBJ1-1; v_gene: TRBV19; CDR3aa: CASSNQGTTEAFF
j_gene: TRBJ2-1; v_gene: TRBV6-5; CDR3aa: CASSEATGGDEQFF
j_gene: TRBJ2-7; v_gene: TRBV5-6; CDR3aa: CASSYTGTWINEQYF
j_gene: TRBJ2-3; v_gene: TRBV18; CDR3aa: CASSPAPSGVTDTQYF
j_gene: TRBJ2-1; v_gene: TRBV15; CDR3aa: CATSRGSRVDEQFF
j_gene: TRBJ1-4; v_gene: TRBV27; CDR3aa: CAKGRGSGSEKLFF
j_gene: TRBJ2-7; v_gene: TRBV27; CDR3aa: CASSLSGPHEQYF
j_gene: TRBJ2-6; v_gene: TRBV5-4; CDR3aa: CASSPREGGANVLTF
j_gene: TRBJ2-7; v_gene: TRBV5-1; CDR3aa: CASSFGRGYDYEQYF
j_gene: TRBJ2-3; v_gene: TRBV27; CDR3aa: CASSLLTGVSADTQYF
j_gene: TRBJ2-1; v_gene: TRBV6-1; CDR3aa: CASSEVGSPDEQFF
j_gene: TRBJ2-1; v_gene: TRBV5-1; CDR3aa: CASNSLGAGQGALKSYNEQFF
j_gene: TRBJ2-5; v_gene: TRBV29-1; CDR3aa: CSVEEGTFGTQYQETQYF
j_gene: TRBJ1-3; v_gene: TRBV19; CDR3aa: CASSIIRTDGNTIYF
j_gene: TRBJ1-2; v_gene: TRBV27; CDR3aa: CASSRALGSLAYGYTF
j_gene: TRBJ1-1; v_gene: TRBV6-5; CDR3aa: CASSYSTGAQTEAFF
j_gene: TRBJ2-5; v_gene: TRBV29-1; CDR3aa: CSVEFGAFQETQYF